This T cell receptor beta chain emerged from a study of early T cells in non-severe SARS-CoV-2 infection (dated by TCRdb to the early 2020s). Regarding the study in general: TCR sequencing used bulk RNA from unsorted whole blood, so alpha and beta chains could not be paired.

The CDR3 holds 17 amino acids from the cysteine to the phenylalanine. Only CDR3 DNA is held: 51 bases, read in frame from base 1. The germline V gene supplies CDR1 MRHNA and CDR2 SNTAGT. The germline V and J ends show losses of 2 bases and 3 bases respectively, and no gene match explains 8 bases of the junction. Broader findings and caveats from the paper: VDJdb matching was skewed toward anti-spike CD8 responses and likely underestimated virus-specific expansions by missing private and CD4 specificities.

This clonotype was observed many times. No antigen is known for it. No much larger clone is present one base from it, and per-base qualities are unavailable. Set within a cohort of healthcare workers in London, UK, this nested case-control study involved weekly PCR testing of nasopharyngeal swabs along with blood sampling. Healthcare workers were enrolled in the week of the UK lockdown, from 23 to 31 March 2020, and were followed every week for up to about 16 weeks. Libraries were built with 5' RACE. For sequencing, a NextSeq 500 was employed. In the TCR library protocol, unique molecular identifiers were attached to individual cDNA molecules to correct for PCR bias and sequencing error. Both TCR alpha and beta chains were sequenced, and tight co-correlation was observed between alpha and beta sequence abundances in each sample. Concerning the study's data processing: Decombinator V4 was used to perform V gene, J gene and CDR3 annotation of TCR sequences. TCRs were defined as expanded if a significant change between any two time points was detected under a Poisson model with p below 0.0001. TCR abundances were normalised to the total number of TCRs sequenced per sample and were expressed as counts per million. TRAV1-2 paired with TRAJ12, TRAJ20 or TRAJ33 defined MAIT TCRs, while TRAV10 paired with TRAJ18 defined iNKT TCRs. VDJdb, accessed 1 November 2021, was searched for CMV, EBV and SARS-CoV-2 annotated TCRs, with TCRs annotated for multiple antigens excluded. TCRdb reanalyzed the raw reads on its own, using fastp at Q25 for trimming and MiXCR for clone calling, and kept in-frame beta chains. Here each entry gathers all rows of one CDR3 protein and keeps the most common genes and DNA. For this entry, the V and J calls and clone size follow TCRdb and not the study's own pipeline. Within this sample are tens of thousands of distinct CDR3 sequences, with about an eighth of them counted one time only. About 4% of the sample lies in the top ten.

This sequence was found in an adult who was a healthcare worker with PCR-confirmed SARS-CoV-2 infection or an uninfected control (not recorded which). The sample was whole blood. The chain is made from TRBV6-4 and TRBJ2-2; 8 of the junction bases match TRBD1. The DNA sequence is TGTGCCAGCAGTGACGGTGGCCAGGGGGCTCACACCGGGGAGCTGTTTTTT. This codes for CASSDGGQGAHTGELFF.